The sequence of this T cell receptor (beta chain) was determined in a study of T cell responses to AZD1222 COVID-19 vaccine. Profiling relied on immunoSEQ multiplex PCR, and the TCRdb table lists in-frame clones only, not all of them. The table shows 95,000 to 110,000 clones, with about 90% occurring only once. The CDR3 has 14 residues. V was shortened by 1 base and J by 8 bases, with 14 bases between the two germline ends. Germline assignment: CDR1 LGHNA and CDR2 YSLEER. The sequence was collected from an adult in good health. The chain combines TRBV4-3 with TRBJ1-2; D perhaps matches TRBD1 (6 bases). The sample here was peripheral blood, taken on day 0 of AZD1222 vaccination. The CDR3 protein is CASSQGQQGVGYTF. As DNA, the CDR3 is TGCGCCAGCAGCCAAGGGCAACAGGGAGTCGGCTACACCTTC.